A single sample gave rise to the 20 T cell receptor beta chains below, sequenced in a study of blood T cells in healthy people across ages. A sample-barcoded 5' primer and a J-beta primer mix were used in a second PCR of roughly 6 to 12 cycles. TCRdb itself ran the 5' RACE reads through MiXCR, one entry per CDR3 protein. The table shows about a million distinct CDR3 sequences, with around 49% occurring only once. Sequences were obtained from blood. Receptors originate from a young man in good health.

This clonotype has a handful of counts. The CDR3 protein is CASSLAPFGGWNEQFF. CDR3 sequence (DNA): TGTGCCAGCAGCTTAGCGCCGTTCGGGGGGTGGAATGAGCAGTTCTTC. J is TRBJ2-1 and V is TRBV11-1, with 7 bases matching TRBD2. This CDR3 has 16 residues. Germline V gene lookup returns CDR1 SGHAT and CDR2 FQDESV (reference sequence). V gave up 0 bases and J gave up 7 bases; unmatched junction bases: 9.

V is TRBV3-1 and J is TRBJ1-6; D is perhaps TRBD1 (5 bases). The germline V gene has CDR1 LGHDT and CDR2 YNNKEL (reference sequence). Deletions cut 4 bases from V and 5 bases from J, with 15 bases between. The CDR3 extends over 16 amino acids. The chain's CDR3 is CASSLLGTADNSPLHF. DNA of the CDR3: TGTGCCAGCAGCCTCTTGGGGACGGCAGATAATTCACCCCTCCACTTT. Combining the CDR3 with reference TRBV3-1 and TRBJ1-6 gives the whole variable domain DTAVSQTPKYLVTQMGNDKSIKCEQNLGHDTMYWYKQDSKKFLKIMFSYNNKELIINETVPNRFSPKSPDKAHLNLHINSLELGDSAVYFCASSLLGTADNSPLHFGNGTRLTVT.

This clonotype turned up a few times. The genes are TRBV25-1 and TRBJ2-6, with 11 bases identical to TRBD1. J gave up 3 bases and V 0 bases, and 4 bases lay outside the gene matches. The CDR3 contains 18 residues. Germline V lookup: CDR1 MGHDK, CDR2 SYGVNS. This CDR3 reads CASSEYGQGAYGANVLTF. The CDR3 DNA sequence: TGTGCCAGCAGTGAATACGGACAGGGGGCTTATGGGGCCAACGTCCTGACTTTC.

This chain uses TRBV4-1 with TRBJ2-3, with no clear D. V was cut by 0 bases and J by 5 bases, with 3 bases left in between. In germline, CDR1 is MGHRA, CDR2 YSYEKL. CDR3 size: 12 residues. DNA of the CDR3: TGCGCCAGCAGCCAAGATGTAGATACGCAGTATTTT. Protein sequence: CASSQDVDTQYF.

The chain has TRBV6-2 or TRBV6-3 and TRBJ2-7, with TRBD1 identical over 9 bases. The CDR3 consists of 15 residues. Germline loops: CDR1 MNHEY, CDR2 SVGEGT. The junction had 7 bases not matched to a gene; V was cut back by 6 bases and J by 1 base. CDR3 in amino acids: CASSDAGTGSYEQYF. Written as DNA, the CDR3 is TGTGCCAGCAGCGATGCCGGGACAGGGTCCTACGAGCAGTACTTC.

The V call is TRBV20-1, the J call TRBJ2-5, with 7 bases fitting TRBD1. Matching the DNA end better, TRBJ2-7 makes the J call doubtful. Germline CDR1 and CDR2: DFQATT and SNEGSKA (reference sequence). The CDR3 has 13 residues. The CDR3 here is CSAPDRAGPEQYF. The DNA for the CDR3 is TGCAGTGCTCCCGACAGGGCCGGTCCCGAGCAGTACTTC.

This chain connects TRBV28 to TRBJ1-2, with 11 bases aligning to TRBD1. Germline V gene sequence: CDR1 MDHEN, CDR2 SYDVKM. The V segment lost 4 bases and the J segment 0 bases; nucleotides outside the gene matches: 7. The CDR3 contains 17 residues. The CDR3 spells CASSSGQGARANYGYTF. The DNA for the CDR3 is TGTGCCAGCAGTTCCGGACAGGGGGCGAGAGCTAACTATGGCTACACCTTC.

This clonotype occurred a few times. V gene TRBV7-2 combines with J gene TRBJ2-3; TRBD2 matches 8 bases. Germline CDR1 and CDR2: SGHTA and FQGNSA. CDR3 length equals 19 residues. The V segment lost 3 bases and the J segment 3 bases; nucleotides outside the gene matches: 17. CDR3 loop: CASSFPPHGSGGRTDTQYF. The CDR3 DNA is TGTGCCAGCAGCTTTCCCCCGCATGGGAGCGGGGGCCGGACAGATACGCAGTATTTT.

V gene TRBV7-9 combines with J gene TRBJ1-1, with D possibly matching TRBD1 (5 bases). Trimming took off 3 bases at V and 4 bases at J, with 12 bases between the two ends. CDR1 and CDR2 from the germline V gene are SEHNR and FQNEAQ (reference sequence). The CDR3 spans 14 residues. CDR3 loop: CASSFSPGTTEAFF. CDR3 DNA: TGTGCCAGCAGCTTTAGTCCGGGGACCACTGAAGCTTTCTTT.

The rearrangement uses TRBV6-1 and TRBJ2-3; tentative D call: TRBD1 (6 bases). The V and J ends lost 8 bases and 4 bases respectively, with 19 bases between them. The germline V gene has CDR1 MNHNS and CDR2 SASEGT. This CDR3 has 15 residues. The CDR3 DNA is TGTGCCAGCGGGTGGAAGACAGGATCGGCAGATACGCAGTATTTT. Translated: CASGWKTGSADTQYF.

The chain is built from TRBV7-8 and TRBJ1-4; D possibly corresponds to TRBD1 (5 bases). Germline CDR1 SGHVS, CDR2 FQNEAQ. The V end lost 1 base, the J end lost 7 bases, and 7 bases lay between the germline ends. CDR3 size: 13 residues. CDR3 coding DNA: TGTGCCAGCAGCTTAGGGGGGAGTGAAAAACTGTTTTTT. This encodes CASSLGGSEKLFF.

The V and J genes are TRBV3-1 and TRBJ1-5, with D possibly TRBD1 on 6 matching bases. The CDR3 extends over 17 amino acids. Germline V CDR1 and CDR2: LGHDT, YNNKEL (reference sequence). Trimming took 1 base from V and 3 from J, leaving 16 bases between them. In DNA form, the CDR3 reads TGTGCCAGCAGCCAAGTAGGGGGAGGGGGGTTCAATCAGCCCCAGCATTTT. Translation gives CASSQVGGGGFNQPQHF.

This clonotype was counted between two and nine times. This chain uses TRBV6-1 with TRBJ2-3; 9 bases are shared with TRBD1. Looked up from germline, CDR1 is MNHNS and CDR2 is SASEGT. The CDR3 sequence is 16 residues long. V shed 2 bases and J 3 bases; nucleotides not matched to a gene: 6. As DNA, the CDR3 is TGTGCCAGCAGTGAACGCACAGGGGGCGAAACAGATACGCAGTATTTT. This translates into CASSERTGGETDTQYF.

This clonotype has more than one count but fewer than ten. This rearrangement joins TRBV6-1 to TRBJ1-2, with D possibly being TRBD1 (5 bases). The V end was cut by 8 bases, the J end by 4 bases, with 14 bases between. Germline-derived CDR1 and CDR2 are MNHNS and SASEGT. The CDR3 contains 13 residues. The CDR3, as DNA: TGTGCCAGCGGCCGGGACGCCCTCTATGGCTACACCTTC. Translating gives CASGRDALYGYTF.

CDR3 in amino acids: CASSRSRVGTDTQYF. The DNA for the CDR3 is TGTGCCAGCAGCCGATCCCGAGTTGGCACAGATACGCAGTATTTT. The chain joins TRBV12-3 or TRBV12-4 to TRBJ2-3, with D unclear. Trimming cost V 6 bases and J 1 base, with 14 bases left between them. CDR3 length: 15 amino acids.

The CDR3 here is CASSISGLADEQYF. CDR3 sequence (DNA): TGTGCCAGTAGTATAAGCGGGTTGGCTGACGAGCAGTACTTC. The V and J genes are TRBV19 and TRBJ2-7, with TRBD2 as a possible D gene (6 bases). This CDR3 contains 14 residues. V lost 2 bases to trimming and J lost 5 bases, with 13 bases between them. Germline V lookup: CDR1 LNHDA, CDR2 SQIVND (reference sequence).

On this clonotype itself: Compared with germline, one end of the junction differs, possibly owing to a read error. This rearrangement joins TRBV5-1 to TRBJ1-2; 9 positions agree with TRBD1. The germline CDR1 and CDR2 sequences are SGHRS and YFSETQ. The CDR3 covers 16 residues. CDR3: CASSPEQGAGVYGYAF. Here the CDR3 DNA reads TGCGCCAGCAGCCCGGAACAGGGGGCAGGGGTCTATGGCTACGCCTTC.

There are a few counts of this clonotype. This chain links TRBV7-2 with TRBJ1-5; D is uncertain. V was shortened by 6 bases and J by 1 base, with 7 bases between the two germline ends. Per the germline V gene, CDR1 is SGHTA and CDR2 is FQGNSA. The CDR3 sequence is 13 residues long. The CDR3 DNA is TGTGCCAGCAGTTACGGGAGCAATCAGCCCCAGCATTTT. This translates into CASSYGSNQPQHF.

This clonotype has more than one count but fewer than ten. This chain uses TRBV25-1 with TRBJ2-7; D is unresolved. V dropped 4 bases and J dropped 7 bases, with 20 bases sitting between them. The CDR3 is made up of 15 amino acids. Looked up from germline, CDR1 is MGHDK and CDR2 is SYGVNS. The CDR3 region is CASSAGVTPLWEQYF. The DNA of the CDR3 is TGTGCCAGCAGTGCTGGGGTGACTCCTCTGTGGGAGCAGTACTTC.

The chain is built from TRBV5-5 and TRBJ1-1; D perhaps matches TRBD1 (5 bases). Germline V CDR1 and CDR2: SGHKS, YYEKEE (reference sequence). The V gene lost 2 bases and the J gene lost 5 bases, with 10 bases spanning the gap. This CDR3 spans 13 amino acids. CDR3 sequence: CASSFGTPTEAFF. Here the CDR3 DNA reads TGTGCCAGCAGCTTCGGGACCCCGACTGAAGCTTTCTTT.